This T cell receptor beta chain emerged from a study of blood T cell repertoires in COVID-19. Background on the study: Sample material is recorded as cDNA or gDNA derived from T cells, B-cell-depleted T cells, or PBMCs.

It was during active infection that Seattle patients were enrolled and then longitudinally followed. As handled by the study authors: Using reference gene primer amplification, nucleated cell counts were estimated. The data were produced by immunoSEQ multiplex PCR, yet TCRdb's version contains in-frame clones alone and is incomplete. V, J and clone size are those of that table, while D and trimming were read from the DNA. This sample has 330,000 or so clones, with roughly 90% found just once. The germline CDR1 and CDR2 sequences are SGHVS and FQNEAQ. The CDR3 totals 16 residues. V lost 3 bases, J lost 3 bases, and 15 bases lay in between.

Input material: peripheral blood. The sequence derives from a man aged 25-45 years with COVID-19, enrolled during active disease. The V call is TRBV7-8, the J call TRBJ1-3; maybe TRBD1 (5 bases). CDR3 in DNA: TGTGCCAGCAGCTTTCTTGGGGGGGTCGTTGGAAACACCATATATTTT. It yields the protein CASSFLGGVVGNTIYF.